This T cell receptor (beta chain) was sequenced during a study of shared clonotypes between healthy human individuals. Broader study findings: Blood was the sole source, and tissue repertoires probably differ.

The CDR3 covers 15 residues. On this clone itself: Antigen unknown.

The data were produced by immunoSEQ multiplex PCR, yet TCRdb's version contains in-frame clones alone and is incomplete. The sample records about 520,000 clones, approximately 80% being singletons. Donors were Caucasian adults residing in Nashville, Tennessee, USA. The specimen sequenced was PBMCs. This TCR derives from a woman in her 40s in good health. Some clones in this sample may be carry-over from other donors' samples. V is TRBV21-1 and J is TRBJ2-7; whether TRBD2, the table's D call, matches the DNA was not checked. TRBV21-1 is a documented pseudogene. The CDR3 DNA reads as TGTGCCAGCAGCAAAACTAGCGGGAAAACCTACGAGCAGTACTTC. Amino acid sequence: CASSKTSGKTYEQYF.